Presented here are 18 T cell receptor beta chains from one specimen sequenced in a study of regulatory T cells in long-lasting Graves disease. The time point was: newly diagnosed GD, antithyroid drugs for less than 3 months. Generation of the TCR library employed RNA extracted from PBMCs. According to the study, TCR beta libraries were built with iRepertoire HTBI primers and CDR3-region Arm-PCR. MiXCR, run by TCRdb on the multiplex PCR reads, gives a single entry per CDR3 protein. The sample gives hundreds of thousands of distinct CDR3 sequences, about 15% of which show up once; about 20% is in the top ten. This sample also appeared in a second study, on T cells in Graves' hyperthyroidism and ophthalmopathy.

The sample consisted of peripheral blood mononuclear cells (PBMCs), taken at new diagnosis, from a patient treated with antithyroid drugs. Receptor source: a woman in her twenties or thirties with Graves disease.

This clonotype was found many times. V usage is TRBV13 and J usage is TRBJ1-5; D possibly corresponds to TRBD1 (6 bases). Germline values: CDR1 PRHDT, CDR2 FYEKMQ (reference sequence). The germline V and J ends were trimmed by 2 bases and 5 bases, with 16 bases remaining between them. The CDR3 sequence is 16 residues long. The CDR3 region has the DNA TGTGCCAGCAGCTTAATCAGGGGTGTTCATCATCAGCCCCAGCATTTT. This translates into CASSLIRGVHHQPQHF.

This clonotype was recorded at least ten times. At one of its ends the junction is not consistent with the germline gene, which may arise from a read error. The CDR3 DNA follows: TGTGCCAGCAGTTCATACGGGGGGGCCAGAAACATTCAGTACTTC. Amino acid sequence: CASSSYGGARNIQYF. The rearrangement uses TRBV28 and TRBJ2-4, with 8 bases matching TRBD2. Germline assignment: CDR1 MDHEN and CDR2 SYDVKM. The CDR3 contains 15 residues.

The J gene is TRBJ1-1, the V gene TRBV28; 8 bases agree with TRBD1. V dropped 4 bases and J dropped 6; count of bases not matched to a gene: 13. The CDR3 runs to 16 residues. Germline values: CDR1 MDHEN, CDR2 SYDVKM. CDR3 in amino acids: CASSWTPGGVSSEAFF. CDR3 DNA: TGTGCCAGCAGTTGGACCCCAGGGGGCGTTTCGTCTGAAGCTTTCTTT.

This chain uses TRBV7-3 with TRBJ2-6; possibly TRBD1 for D (5 bases). This CDR3 is 16 amino acids long. Germline V lookup: CDR1 SGHTA, CDR2 FQGTGA. Trimming removed 2 bases at V and 2 bases at J, with 10 bases between. CDR3 nucleotides: TGTGCCAGCAGCTTAGGGGCAGGAACTGGGGCCAACGTCCTGACTTTC. This sequence encodes CASSLGAGTGANVLTF.

This clonotype was observed at least ten times. The chain links TRBV7-2 to TRBJ2-7; TRBD2 is a possible D gene (6 bases). The V gene lost 3 bases and the J gene lost 2 bases, with 11 bases spanning the gap. CDR3 length: 14 residues. Germline V gene data show CDR1 as SGHTA and CDR2 as FQGNSA. CDR3 sequence reads: CASSLDYPTYEQYF. The DNA of the CDR3 is TGTGCCAGCAGCTTGGACTACCCAACCTACGAGCAGTACTTC.

This clonotype was seen a few times. V usage is TRBV24-1 and J usage is TRBJ2-1, with 15 bases aligning to TRBD2. J lost 9 bases, V lost 4 bases, and 9 bases had no gene match. The CDR3 spans 17 residues. Germline CDR1 reads KGHDR; CDR2 reads SFDVKD. This CDR3 is CATSERGLAGGPGEQFF. Here the CDR3 DNA reads TGTGCCACCAGTGAGCGAGGACTAGCGGGAGGGCCGGGTGAGCAGTTCTTC.

This clonotype was observed a few times. This chain joins TRBV19 and TRBJ2-7; TRBD1 matches 7 bases. Germline V CDR1 and CDR2: LNHDA, SQIVND (reference sequence). The V segment lost 5 bases and the J segment 0 bases; nucleotides outside the gene matches: 7. CDR3 length equals 15 residues. The DNA of the CDR3 is TGTGCCAGTAGTGCTGCCGGGACAGCCTCCTACGAGCAGTACTTC. It is translated as CASSAAGTASYEQYF.

This clonotype has ten or more counts. This chain links TRBV7-2 with TRBJ2-1; D possibly corresponds to TRBD2 (6 bases). The V gene's germline CDR1 is SGHTA and CDR2 FQGNSA. V was pared by 1 base and J by 15 bases, with 16 bases between. The length of the CDR3 is 13 residues. The CDR3 protein is CASSLEFSGESFF. The CDR3 DNA follows: TGTGCCAGCAGCTTAGAGTTCTCGGGAGAGTCGTTCTTC.

In this sample, this clonotype turned up a few times. Since a much larger clone is just one base distant, this may be a read error. V gene TRBV6-7 combines with J gene TRBJ2-1; no firm D call. TRBV6-7 is placed among ORFs of uncertain function. The V end was cut by 6 bases, the J end by 7 bases, with 1 base between. The CDR3 totals 9 residues. The CDR3 sequence is CASRNEQFF. The CDR3 bases are TGTGCCAGCAGAAATGAGCAGTTCTTC.

This clonotype was counted many times. The chain has TRBV20-1 and TRBJ1-5; no reliable D call. The germline gives CDR1 DFQATT, CDR2 SNEGSKA (reference sequence). This CDR3 spans 14 amino acids. Trimming left V 0 bases short and J 4 bases short, with 10 bases between. The CDR3 DNA is TGCAGTGCTAGAGATACATGGTCGAATCAGCCCCAGCATTTT. It translates to CSARDTWSNQPQHF.

This clonotype appeared many times. The rearrangement links TRBV11-2 to TRBJ2-7, with 7 bases that match TRBD1. CDR1 SGHAT and CDR2 FQNNGV come from the germline V gene. Unmatched junction bases numbered 9, after V lost 1 base and J lost 6 bases. CDR3 length equals 15 residues. The DNA for the CDR3 is TGTGCCAGCAGCTTAGGGACAGGTAATAGGTTCGAGCAGTACTTC. Translation: CASSLGTGNRFEQYF.

This clonotype was observed a handful of times. This chain uses TRBV6-1 with TRBJ2-1; TRBD2 matches at 11 bases. The germline V gene has CDR1 MNHNS and CDR2 SASEGT. The CDR3 has 15 amino acids. J was trimmed by 7 bases and V by 7 bases; bases with no gene match: 9. The CDR3 nucleotides read TGTGCCAGCAACACCGGGACTAGCGGTATTAATGAGCAGTTCTTC. It translates to CASNTGTSGINEQFF.

The J gene is TRBJ2-7, the V gene TRBV19; D gene ambiguous. Germline lookup yields CDR1 LNHDA and CDR2 SQIVND (reference sequence). The CDR3 consists of 14 residues. V was clipped by 5 bases and J by 5 bases, with 16 bases between them. CDR3 amino acids: CASSAQITSHEQYF. CDR3 DNA sequence: TGTGCCAGTAGTGCCCAGATTACCTCTCACGAGCAGTACTTC.

This clonotype was observed a few times. The chain employs TRBV20-1 and TRBJ2-1, with 7 nucleotides matching TRBD2. This CDR3 is 15 amino acids long. The ends lost 3 bases at V and 6 bases at J; junction bases unmatched: 11. Germline V CDR1 and CDR2: DFQATT, SNEGSKA (reference sequence). The CDR3 sequence is CSASRIGTIGNEQFF. CDR3 bases: TGCAGTGCTAGTCGAATCGGGACTATCGGCAATGAGCAGTTCTTC.

The table lists this clonotype with many counts. V and J are TRBV7-3 and TRBJ1-1; D unresolved. V was cut by 3 bases and J by 4 bases, with 15 bases left in between. CDR3 length: 15 amino acids. Germline CDR1 reads SGHTA; CDR2 reads FQGTGA. The DNA for the CDR3 is TGTGCCAGCAGCTTGGCTCCGATGGGGAGCACTGAAGCTTTCTTT. Its protein product is CASSLAPMGSTEAFF.

This clonotype was observed at least ten times. The chain uses TRBV19 and TRBJ2-1; TRBD2 matches at 9 bases. Germline lookup yields CDR1 LNHDA and CDR2 SQIVND (reference sequence). V was pared by 6 bases and J by 0 bases, with 12 bases of the junction left unmatched. There are 18 residues in the CDR3. The CDR3 bases are TGTGCCAGTAGAACTTCAAGCGGGAGGCCAAGCTCCTACAATGAGCAGTTCTTC. Translation gives CASRTSSGRPSSYNEQFF.

Only a few counts were recorded for this clonotype. The chain carries TRBV3-1 and TRBJ2-1, with D tentatively TRBD2 (5 bases). CDR1 and CDR2 (germline): LGHDT, YNNKEL (reference sequence). Trimming took off 0 bases at V and 6 bases at J, with 6 bases between the two ends. CDR3 length equals 13 residues. CDR3 region: CASSQDRGNEQFF. In DNA, the CDR3 is TGTGCCAGCAGCCAAGATCGGGGCAATGAGCAGTTCTTC.

This clonotype was observed a few times. A much larger clone differs by one base, so this may be a read error. The genes are TRBV20-1 and TRBJ1-1; 7 bases are shared with TRBD1. This CDR3 has 14 amino acids. The germline gives CDR1 DFQATT, CDR2 SNEGSKA (reference sequence). CDR3 amino acids: CSASAGQINTGAFF. The CDR3 nucleotides are TGCAGTGCTAGCGCGGGACAGATTAACACTGGAGCTTTCTTT.